These 28 T cell receptor beta chains were sequenced from one sample in a study of Ad26.COV2.S vaccination and SARS-CoV-2 variants. Produced via immunoSEQ multiplex PCR; TCRdb's table is partial and in-frame only. The sample lists around 450,000 clones, about nine tenths occurring once. The treatment is: roughly 18 received Ad26.COV2.S at low or high dose, single or two shots; roughly five received placebo; per-sample allocation not given. Sampling took place 63 days after the first vaccine or placebo injection. Source: peripheral blood, taken in a trial of Ad26.COV2.S vaccine versus placebo. All receptors derive from a person aged 18-60 years who received the Ad26.COV2.S COVID-19 vaccine or a placebo.

V gene TRBV28 combines with J gene TRBJ1-2; possibly TRBD1 for D (6 bases). V lost 7 bases, J lost 3 bases, and 18 bases lay in between. Germline values: CDR1 MDHEN, CDR2 SYDVKM. The CDR3 length is 15 residues. The CDR3 DNA is TGTGCCAGCAACCCCTGGAGGGGGAGGGACTATGGCTACACCTTC. Translating it yields CASNPWRGRDYGYTF.

The chain has TRBV5-4 and TRBJ2-3; tentative D call: TRBD2 (6 bases). The germline gives CDR1 SGHNT, CDR2 YYREEE (reference sequence). The CDR3 is made up of 15 amino acids. Trimming pared 0 bases from V and 2 bases from J, leaving 10 bases between. CDR3 region: CASSLALLATDTQYF. CDR3 DNA sequence: TGTGCCAGCAGCTTGGCCCTACTAGCCACAGATACGCAGTATTTT.

The rearrangement joins TRBV6-5 to TRBJ1-4, with 7 nucleotides matching TRBD1. The V gene end was trimmed by 7 bases and the J gene end by 0 bases; junction bases not matched to a gene: 2. Germline-derived CDR1 and CDR2 are MNHEY and SVGAGI. This CDR3 region has 14 residues. As DNA, the CDR3 is TGTGCCAGCACCACAGGGGCAACTAATGAAAAACTGTTTTTT. Translated, it gives CASTTGATNEKLFF.

This clone was counted once. Other DNA sequences in the same sample also yield this CDR3. The chain carries TRBV6-5 and TRBJ1-4, with TRBD1 matching 9 bases. Per the germline V gene, CDR1 is MNHEY and CDR2 is SVGAGI. V was clipped by 5 bases and J by 0 bases; unmatched bases: 1. The CDR3 runs to 15 residues. CDR3 residues: CASSRQGATNEKLFF. The CDR3 bases are TGTGCCAGCAGTCGACAGGGGGCAACTAATGAAAAACTGTTTTTT.

The J gene is TRBJ1-3, the V gene TRBV9; D gene ambiguous. V lost 5 bases and J lost 2, with 8 bases in between. The length of the CDR3 is 13 residues. Germline-derived CDR1 and CDR2 are SGDLS and YYNGEE. The CDR3 DNA is TGTGCCAGCAGATCTCTGGCTGGAAACACCATATATTTT. Translated: CASRSLAGNTIYF.

This sequence joins TRBV7-8 and TRBJ1-6, with 8 bases identical to TRBD1. CDR3 length equals 16 residues. The V and J ends lost 5 bases and 0 bases, in that order; junction bases with no gene match: 3. Germline loops: CDR1 SGHVS, CDR2 FQNEAQ. CDR3 DNA sequence: TGTGCCAGCAGCCACAGGGGGAGCTCCTATAATTCACCCCTCCACTTT. It encodes CASSHRGSSYNSPLHF.

In this sample, this clone turned up a few times. The rearrangement joins TRBV5-4 to TRBJ1-6; 9 nucleotides agree with TRBD1. The ends lost 4 bases at V and 8 bases at J; junction bases unmatched: 4. CDR3 size: 14 residues. Per the germline V gene, CDR1 is SGHNT and CDR2 is YYREEE (reference sequence). The CDR3 region is CASSRTGADSPLHF. The CDR3 coding sequence is TGTGCCAGCAGCCGGACAGGGGCTGATTCACCCCTCCACTTT.

The J gene is TRBJ2-1, the V gene TRBV7-3, with no clear D. The V end lost 2 bases, the J end lost 8 bases, and 13 bases lay between the germline ends. The V gene's germline CDR1 is SGHTA and CDR2 FQGTGA. The CDR3 is made up of 14 amino acids. CDR3 DNA sequence: TGTGCCAGCAGCTTAGGGCTAGTTTCTCATGAGCAGTTCTTC. Its translation: CASSLGLVSHEQFF.

This sequence joins TRBV18 and TRBJ1-3; 7 positions match TRBD1. There are 15 residues in the CDR3. The ends lost 3 bases at V and 7 bases at J; junction bases unmatched: 9. From germline, CDR1 is KGHSH and CDR2 LQKENI. CDR3 protein: CASSPYRDSLNTIYF. DNA of the CDR3: TGTGCCAGCTCACCGTACCGGGACAGCCTCAACACCATATATTTT.

V and J are TRBV15 and TRBJ2-1; 9 bases map to TRBD2. This CDR3 is built from 17 residues. The germline gives CDR1 LNHNV, CDR2 YYDKDF (reference sequence). V was pared by 2 bases and J by 8 bases, with 13 bases of the junction left unmatched. The CDR3 spells CATSRKLNSGSTYEQFF. The CDR3, as DNA: TGTGCCACCAGCAGAAAGCTCAATAGCGGGAGCACTTATGAGCAGTTCTTC.

The chain recombines TRBV3-1 (or the pseudogene TRBV3-2) with TRBJ2-7; possible D gene TRBD1, 5 bases. Trimming removed 4 bases from V and 3 bases from J, with 16 bases in between. The germline CDR1 and CDR2 sequences are LGHDT and YNNKEL (reference sequence). This CDR3 region has 15 residues. The chain's CDR3 is CASSLNRRYYYEQYF. As DNA, the CDR3 is TGTGCCAGCAGCCTCAACAGGCGGTATTACTACGAGCAGTACTTC.

The CDR3 nucleotides are TGTGCCAGCAGTTACATGGTGAGCTCCTACGAGCAGTACTTC. This translates into CASSYMVSSYEQYF. The chain employs TRBV6-7 and TRBJ2-7; no clear D. TRBV6-7 counts as an open reading frame of uncertain function. The CDR3 covers 14 residues. V dropped 2 bases and J dropped 0 bases, with 8 bases sitting between them.

J is TRBJ2-5 and V is TRBV25-1, with D uncertain. The CDR3 spans 14 residues. Germline V gene lookup returns CDR1 MGHDK and CDR2 SYGVNS. The V end was cut by 4 bases, the J end by 5 bases, with 14 bases between. The CDR3 sequence is CASSGYLGWETQYF. The DNA for the CDR3 is TGTGCCAGCAGTGGGTACCTGGGATGGGAGACCCAGTACTTC.

The gene calls are TRBV7-3 and TRBJ2-2; TRBD2 aligns across 7 bases. This CDR3 is built from 18 residues. J lost 7 bases, V lost 3 bases, and 17 bases had no gene match. Germline assignment: CDR1 SGHTA and CDR2 FQGTGA. Here the CDR3 reads CASSLEPPGASGGGELFF. The CDR3 DNA is TGTGCCAGCAGCTTGGAACCCCCCGGGGCTAGCGGTGGCGGGGAGCTGTTTTTT.

The rearrangement joins TRBV5-1 to TRBJ2-5; 8 bases are shared with TRBD1. From germline, CDR1 is SGHRS and CDR2 YFSETQ. The V segment lost 1 base and the J segment 5 bases; nucleotides outside the gene matches: 13. There are 17 residues in the CDR3. This CDR3 reads CASSLSQGALGYETQYF. The CDR3, as DNA: TGCGCCAGCAGCTTGTCTCAGGGGGCGCTAGGTTATGAGACCCAGTACTTC. The full variable domain, its missing parts supplied by reference TRBV5-1 and TRBJ2-5, is KAGVTQTPRYLIKTRGQQVTLSCSPISGHRSVSWYQQTPGQGLQFLFEYFSETQRNKGNFPGRFSGRQFSNSRSEMNVSTLELGDSALYLCASSLSQGALGYETQYFGPGTRLLVL.

The chain recombines TRBV6-1 with TRBJ1-2, with a tentative D call TRBD1 (6 bases). The CDR3 runs 16 residues. With 3 bases removed from V and 10 bases from J, the gap between germline ends came to 24 bases. CDR1 is MNHNS, CDR2 SASEGT, per germline. CDR3 coding DNA: TGTGCCAGCAGTGACCTTAGTTGGGGGGCATTGCGGGACTACACCTTC. Amino acids: CASSDLSWGALRDYTF.

The gene calls are TRBV11-2 and TRBJ2-2; tentative D call: TRBD1 (6 bases). The ends were cut back, 6 bases at V and 9 bases at J, with 11 bases in the middle. CDR3 length: 12 amino acids. In germline, CDR1 is SGHAT, CDR2 FQNNGV. The CDR3 DNA reads as TGTGCCAGCAGACTACAGGGTCGGGAGCTGTTTTTT. It specifies CASRLQGRELFF.

The chain recombines TRBV6-2 or TRBV6-3 with TRBJ2-2; D uncertain. V lost 2 bases and J lost 4, with 5 bases in between. CDR1 and CDR2 from the germline V gene are MNHEY and SVGEGT. The CDR3 covers 13 residues. The CDR3 DNA reads as TGTGCCAGCAGTTACGTCGGCACCGGGGAGCTGTTTTTT. Its protein product is CASSYVGTGELFF.

This sequence joins TRBV5-8 and TRBJ1-3; D not certain. This CDR3 is built from 18 residues. With 4 bases removed from V and 0 bases from J, the gap between germline ends came to 20 bases. Germline lookup yields CDR1 SGHTS and CDR2 YDEGEE. CDR3: CASSRISQPPSSGNTIYF. CDR3 coding DNA: TGTGCCAGCAGCCGGATTTCCCAGCCGCCAAGCTCTGGAAACACCATATATTTT.

This chain connects TRBV11-2 to TRBJ2-7; D is uncertain. Per the germline V gene, CDR1 is SGHAT and CDR2 is FQNNGV. V dropped 3 bases and J dropped 6 bases, with 6 bases sitting between them. The CDR3 length is 11 residues. The CDR3 protein is CASSFSLEQYF. The DNA of the CDR3 is TGTGCCAGCAGCTTTTCCCTCGAGCAGTACTTC.

J is TRBJ2-7 and V is TRBV19, with a weak D call TRBD2 (6 bases). Germline CDR1 LNHDA, CDR2 SQIVND (reference sequence). Between the trimmed V and J ends, which lost 6 bases and 3 bases, there was a span of 9 bases. The CDR3 has 12 amino acids. In DNA form, the CDR3 reads TGTGCCAGTAGCGGGACTTACTACGAGCAGTACTTC. Protein sequence: CASSGTYYEQYF.

As to this clone: The same CDR3 can be traced to other DNA sequences in this sample. The chain uses TRBV18 and TRBJ2-3; the D call may be TRBD1 or TRBD2 (5 bases each). V lost 3 bases, J lost 0 bases, and 10 bases lay in between. Germline V gene lookup returns CDR1 KGHSH and CDR2 LQKENI. The CDR3 totals 15 residues. The CDR3 is CASSPPGLSTDTQYF. The DNA for the CDR3 is TGTGCCAGCTCACCCCCGGGGCTTAGCACAGATACGCAGTATTTT. Full variable domain (remainder filled in from reference TRBV18 and TRBJ2-3): NAGVMQNPRHLVRRRGQEARLRCSPMKGHSHVYWYRQLPEEGLKFMVYLQKENIIDESGMPKERFSAEFPKEGPSILRIQQVVRGDSAAYFCASSPPGLSTDTQYFGPGTRLTVL.

This clone was recorded only once. V gene TRBV6-5 combines with J gene TRBJ2-3; D is uncertain. The germline CDR1 and CDR2 sequences are MNHEY and SVGAGI. The CDR3 has 11 amino acids. Trimming removed 6 bases from V and 3 bases from J, with 4 bases in between. CDR3 in amino acids: CASRHTDTQYF. The CDR3 DNA reads TGTGCCAGCAGACATACAGATACGCAGTATTTT.

The rearrangement uses TRBV6-5 and TRBJ2-3; D possibly corresponds to TRBD2 (6 bases). Germline V gene lookup returns CDR1 MNHEY and CDR2 SVGAGI. This CDR3 region has 14 residues. Trimming shortened V by 2 bases and J by 4 bases, and 10 bases separated the two germline ends. CDR3 sequence reads: CASSYRGTPDTQYF. As DNA, the CDR3 is TGTGCCAGCAGTTACCGAGGGACTCCAGATACGCAGTATTTT.

This chain connects TRBV11-2 to TRBJ1-3, with TRBD1 matching 7 bases. This CDR3 is 16 amino acids long. With 1 base clipped from V and 2 bases from J, the junction kept 5 bases outside the gene matches. Looked up from germline, CDR1 is SGHAT and CDR2 is FQNNGV. This chain's CDR3 is CASSLVVDRAGNTIYF. CDR3 in DNA: TGTGCCAGCAGCTTAGTCGTCGACAGGGCTGGAAACACCATATATTTT.

The chain is built from TRBV10-3 and TRBJ2-7, with D perhaps TRBD1 (5 bases). V was clipped by 5 bases and J by 0 bases, with 14 bases between them. There are 15 residues in the CDR3. Germline V gene data show CDR1 as ENHRY and CDR2 as SYGVKD. The CDR3 reads CAISSGHFSSYEQYF. The CDR3 DNA is TGTGCCATCAGTTCCGGACACTTCTCCTCCTACGAGCAGTACTTC.

The chain is built from TRBV12-3 or TRBV12-4 and TRBJ1-1; no clear D gene. The V end was cut by 7 bases, the J end by 8 bases, with 14 bases between. The CDR3 has 12 residues. CDR3: CASTFSAGEAFF. DNA of the CDR3: TGTGCCAGCACCTTTTCGGCTGGAGAAGCTTTCTTT.

J is TRBJ1-1 and V is TRBV20-1, with a tentative D call TRBD1 (5 bases). Germline lookup yields CDR1 DFQATT and CDR2 SNEGSKA (reference sequence). V dropped 3 bases and J dropped 2 bases, with 10 bases sitting between them. CDR3 length: 13 residues. For the CDR3, the DNA is TGCAGTGCTAGTTCAGGGAGTAACACTGAAGCTTTCTTT. This translates into CSASSGSNTEAFF.